This T cell receptor (beta chain) comes out of a study of T cell repertoires in cytomegalovirus infection. Study context: A matching HLA type, together with CMV infection, was signaled by public TCR beta signatures. General study findings and limits: Carriers of CMV and the relevant HLA type were discriminated by public TCR beta frequency. CMV-specific TCR beta clonotypes restricted by HLA-C dominated the ex vivo response.

Remarks on this clonotype: Its matching antigen is unknown.

There are 14 residues in the CDR3. Germline V gives CDR1 WSHSY, CDR2 SAAADI. V lost 8 bases, J lost 2 bases, and 8 bases stayed unmatched. In TCRdb, the reads were re-called with MiXCR into one record per CDR3 protein. The table includes 450,000 to 600,000 distinct CDR3 sequences, more than 40% detected once. This TCR was sampled from a human donor in good health (CMV status not recorded). Some clones in this sample may be carry-over from other donors' samples. Sequencing was performed on cultured PBMCs, taken from culture after CMV antigen stimulation. This chain links TRBV10-2 with TRBJ1-2, with 7 bases lining up with TRBD1. As DNA, the CDR3 is TGCGCCAGCCGGGGTACAGGGGTCAACTATGGCTACACCTTC. Residues: CASRGTGVNYGYTF.